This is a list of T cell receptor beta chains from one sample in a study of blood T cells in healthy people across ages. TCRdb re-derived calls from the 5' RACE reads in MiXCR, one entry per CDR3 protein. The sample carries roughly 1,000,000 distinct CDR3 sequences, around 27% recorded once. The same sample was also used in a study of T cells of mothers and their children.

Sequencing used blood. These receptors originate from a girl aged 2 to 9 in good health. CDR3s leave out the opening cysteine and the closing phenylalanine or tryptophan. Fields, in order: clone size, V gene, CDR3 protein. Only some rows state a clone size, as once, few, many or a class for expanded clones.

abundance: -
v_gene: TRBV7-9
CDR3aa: ASSPGRISTDTQY

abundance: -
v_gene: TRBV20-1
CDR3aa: SARDFGAGNEQF

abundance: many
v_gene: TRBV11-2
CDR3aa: ASSSGQETQY

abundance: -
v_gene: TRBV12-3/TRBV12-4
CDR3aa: ASSALLGDPTNEQF

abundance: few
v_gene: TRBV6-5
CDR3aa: ASSLSGFDGYNEQF

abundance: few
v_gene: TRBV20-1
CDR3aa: SARDLGQLNEQY

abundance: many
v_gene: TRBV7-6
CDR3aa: ASSLFPGTEQSYEQY

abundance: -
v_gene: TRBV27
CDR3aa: ASSPRSGRTGLDQPQH

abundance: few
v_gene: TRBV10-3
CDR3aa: AISAGRATETQY

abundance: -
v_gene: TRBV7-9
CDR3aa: ASSLGDGTAYGYT

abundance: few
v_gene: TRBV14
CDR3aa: ASSHTGTNYGYT

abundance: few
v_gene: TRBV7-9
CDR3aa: ASSRLRQQETQY

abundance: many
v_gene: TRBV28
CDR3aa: ASSPGQGRETQY

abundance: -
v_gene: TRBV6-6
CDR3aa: ASSYGPEQGYT

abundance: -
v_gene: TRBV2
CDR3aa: ASKDRGAYGYT

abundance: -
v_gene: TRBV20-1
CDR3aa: SASVADEAF

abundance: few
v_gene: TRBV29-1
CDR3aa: SVFLRGQYEQY

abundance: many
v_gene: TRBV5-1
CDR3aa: ASSSPGQVPEQY

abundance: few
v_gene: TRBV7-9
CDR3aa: ASSVIEGTGTQETQY

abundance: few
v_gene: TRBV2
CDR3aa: AGGTRQYEQY

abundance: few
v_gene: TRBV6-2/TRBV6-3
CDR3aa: ATKSGGELF

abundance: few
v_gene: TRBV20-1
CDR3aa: SAGRAGTEAF

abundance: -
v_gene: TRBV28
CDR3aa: ASSLTRAETQY

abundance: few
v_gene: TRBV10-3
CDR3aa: AISGGPDNSPLH

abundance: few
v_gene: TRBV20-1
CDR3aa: SARKGVAKNIQY

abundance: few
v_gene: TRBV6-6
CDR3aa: ASREQGGEEKLF